This is a list of T cell receptor beta chains from one sample in a study of OX40 agonist ivuxolimab in advanced cancers. Libraries were prepared by immunoSEQ multiplex PCR; TCRdb keeps only in-frame clonotypes and omits some of them. This sample has 65,000 to 95,000 clones; around 80% occur once, and the top ten carry about 0.76%. Sequenced material: CD4+ or CD8+ T cells sorted from blood, taken in a trial of the OX40 agonist ivuxolimab. Source of these receptors: an adult with an advanced solid tumor such as melanoma, head and neck, liver or kidney cancer. Each CDR3 is given with its conserved first and last residue. Fields, in order: D gene, clone size, V gene, J gene, CDR3 DNA, CDR3 protein. D genes are given only for firm matches. Clone size is given for some rows only: seen once, a few or many times, or a class if the clone is expanded.

d_call: NA
clone_size: NA
v_call: TRBV15
j_call: TRBJ1-1
cdr3_nt: TGTGCCACCAGCAGACCTAAAACGACAAACACTGAAGCTTTCTTT
cdr3_aa: CATSRPKTTNTEAFF

d_call: NA
clone_size: NA
v_call: TRBV11-1
j_call: TRBJ2-5
cdr3_nt: TGTGCCAGCAGGAAGGAGGGGGGATGGGAGACCCAGTACTTC
cdr3_aa: CASRKEGGWETQYF

d_call: NA
clone_size: NA
v_call: TRBV5-5
j_call: TRBJ2-1
cdr3_nt: TGTGCCAGCAGCTTGGTTGCAGGGACATACAATGAGCAGTTCTTC
cdr3_aa: CASSLVAGTYNEQFF

d_call: TRBD1
clone_size: NA
v_call: TRBV19
j_call: TRBJ2-1
cdr3_nt: TGTGCCAGTAGTGCGGACAGGGCGGCGTCCTACAATGAGCAGTTCTTC
cdr3_aa: CASSADRAASYNEQFF

d_call: TRBD2
clone_size: NA
v_call: TRBV5-4
j_call: TRBJ2-3
cdr3_nt: TGTGCCAGCAGCTCGGGACTAGCGGTAACTAGCACAGATACGCAGTATTTT
cdr3_aa: CASSSGLAVTSTDTQYF

d_call: TRBD1
clone_size: NA
v_call: TRBV7-6
j_call: TRBJ2-1
cdr3_nt: TGTGCCAGCAGCTTATTAGAGGGGGCGGTAGGATCCTACAATGAGCAGTTCTTC
cdr3_aa: CASSLLEGAVGSYNEQFF

d_call: TRBD2
clone_size: NA
v_call: TRBV9
j_call: TRBJ2-1
cdr3_nt: TGTGCCAGCAGCAAGGCTAGCGGGAGAATATCCATAGATGAGCAGTTCTTC
cdr3_aa: CASSKASGRISIDEQFF

d_call: NA
clone_size: NA
v_call: TRBV5-1
j_call: TRBJ2-2
cdr3_nt: TGCGCCAGCAGCCCAGGGGTCGAAACCGGGGAGCTGTTTTTT
cdr3_aa: CASSPGVETGELFF

d_call: TRBD1
clone_size: NA
v_call: TRBV28
j_call: TRBJ2-7
cdr3_nt: TGTGCCAGCAGTCCAGGGGGTAAAGCCTACGAGCAGTACTTC
cdr3_aa: CASSPGGKAYEQYF

d_call: NA
clone_size: NA
v_call: TRBV4-2
j_call: TRBJ2-1
cdr3_nt: TGTGCCAGCAGCCCGTTACCCGGAGCACACAATGAGCAGTTCTTC
cdr3_aa: CASSPLPGAHNEQFF

d_call: TRBD1
clone_size: NA
v_call: TRBV5-1
j_call: TRBJ2-7
cdr3_nt: TGCGCCAGCAGCTTGGACTGGGACAGGGTCTACGAGCAGTACTTC
cdr3_aa: CASSLDWDRVYEQYF

d_call: NA
clone_size: NA
v_call: TRBV9
j_call: TRBJ2-7
cdr3_nt: TGTGCCAGCAGCGCATTCGGGACCCCCATCGCGGGGGAGCAGTACTTC
cdr3_aa: CASSAFGTPIAGEQYF

d_call: NA
clone_size: NA
v_call: TRBV11-3
j_call: TRBJ2-7
cdr3_nt: TGTGCCAGCAGCTTACCCGGGAGCTACGAGCAGTACTTC
cdr3_aa: CASSLPGSYEQYF

d_call: NA
clone_size: NA
v_call: TRBV6-5
j_call: TRBJ1-1
cdr3_nt: TGTGCCAGCAGTTACTCCCCGACAGGTTTGAACACTGAAGCTTTCTTT
cdr3_aa: CASSYSPTGLNTEAFF

d_call: NA
clone_size: NA
v_call: TRBV7-2
j_call: TRBJ2-7
cdr3_nt: TGTGCCAGCAGCCCTAGGACAAAGGGTATCCACGAGCAGTACTTC
cdr3_aa: CASSPRTKGIHEQYF

d_call: NA
clone_size: NA
v_call: TRBV27
j_call: TRBJ2-2
cdr3_nt: TGTGCCAGCAGTTTTAATCCGAGAATGACGACCGGGGAGCTGTTTTTT
cdr3_aa: CASSFNPRMTTGELFF

d_call: TRBD1
clone_size: NA
v_call: TRBV19
j_call: TRBJ1-1
cdr3_nt: TGTGCCAGTAGTCTCCGTCCCCCGTCAGGGGGCGCCGGCACTGAAGCTTTCTTT
cdr3_aa: CASSLRPPSGGAGTEAFF

d_call: NA
clone_size: NA
v_call: TRBV7-8
j_call: TRBJ1-2
cdr3_nt: TGTGCCAGCAGCCCTAAAGGGCGAGACTATGGCTACACCTTC
cdr3_aa: CASSPKGRDYGYTF

d_call: TRBD1
clone_size: NA
v_call: TRBV6-5
j_call: TRBJ1-6
cdr3_nt: TGTGCCAGCAACCAACGGACAGGGGGCCCCCTCCACTTT
cdr3_aa: CASNQRTGGPLHF

d_call: TRBD2
clone_size: NA
v_call: TRBV19
j_call: TRBJ2-1
cdr3_nt: TGTGCCAGTAGTAGTGGACTAGCGGACAATGAGCAGTTCTTC
cdr3_aa: CASSSGLADNEQFF

d_call: NA
clone_size: NA
v_call: TRBV29-1
j_call: TRBJ1-1
cdr3_nt: TGCAGCGTTAATAAGGGAGGAAACACTGAAGCTTTCTTT
cdr3_aa: CSVNKGGNTEAFF

d_call: NA
clone_size: NA
v_call: TRBV19
j_call: TRBJ1-5
cdr3_nt: TGTGCCAGTAGTATAGGACGGACTGTGGGCAATCAGCCCCAGCATTTT
cdr3_aa: CASSIGRTVGNQPQHF

d_call: NA
clone_size: NA
v_call: TRBV6-1
j_call: TRBJ2-7
cdr3_nt: TGTGCCATCAGGGGCCTATCTTACTACGAGCAGTACTTC
cdr3_aa: CAIRGLSYYEQYF

d_call: TRBD2
clone_size: NA
v_call: TRBV4-3
j_call: TRBJ2-1
cdr3_nt: TGCGCCAGCAGCCGTGGGAGGCTAGCGGACTACAATGAGCAGTTCTTC
cdr3_aa: CASSRGRLADYNEQFF

d_call: TRBD1
clone_size: NA
v_call: TRBV5-4
j_call: TRBJ2-5
cdr3_nt: TGTGCCAGCAGCCCCTGGACAGGGTCCCAAGAGACCCAGTACTTC
cdr3_aa: CASSPWTGSQETQYF

d_call: NA
clone_size: NA
v_call: TRBV19
j_call: TRBJ2-1
cdr3_nt: TGTGCCAGTAGTATCTCGACAGGCAGCTCCTACAATGAGCAGTTCTTC
cdr3_aa: CASSISTGSSYNEQFF

d_call: TRBD2
clone_size: NA
v_call: TRBV19
j_call: TRBJ2-3
cdr3_nt: TGTGCCAGTAGACGGGGGGTTGGCACAGATACGCAGTATTTT
cdr3_aa: CASRRGVGTDTQYF

d_call: TRBD2
clone_size: once
v_call: TRBV14
j_call: TRBJ2-5
cdr3_nt: TGTGCCAGCAGCCGCAATCACCAGACAGCGGGGGTAAAGACCCAGTACTTC
cdr3_aa: CASSRNHQTAGVKTQYF

d_call: NA
clone_size: NA
v_call: TRBV30
j_call: TRBJ2-7
cdr3_nt: TGTGCCTGGAGTCCCCGGGACACCGAGCAGTACTTC
cdr3_aa: CAWSPRDTEQYF

d_call: NA
clone_size: NA
v_call: TRBV27
j_call: TRBJ1-2
cdr3_nt: TGTGCCAGCAGTTTTCAGGACAGAAATGGCTACACCTTC
cdr3_aa: CASSFQDRNGYTF

d_call: NA
clone_size: NA
v_call: TRBV30
j_call: TRBJ2-7
cdr3_nt: TGTGCCTGGAGTGTAGGGGGGGTTCCCTACGAGCAGTACTTC
cdr3_aa: CAWSVGGVPYEQYF

d_call: TRBD1
clone_size: NA
v_call: TRBV29-1
j_call: TRBJ2-3
cdr3_nt: TGCAGCGTTGAGTTACCGGGACAGGCCACAGATACGCAGTATTTT
cdr3_aa: CSVELPGQATDTQYF

d_call: NA
clone_size: NA
v_call: TRBV28
j_call: TRBJ1-5
cdr3_nt: TGTGCCAGCACTCGGGCGGGGGTCGTGTTTCCCCAGCATTTT
cdr3_aa: CASTRAGVVFPQHF

d_call: NA
clone_size: NA
v_call: TRBV15
j_call: TRBJ1-4
cdr3_nt: TGTGCCACCAGCAGAGGCCCAGAGAATAATGAAAAACTGTTTTTT
cdr3_aa: CATSRGPENNEKLFF

d_call: TRBD1
clone_size: NA
v_call: TRBV11-3
j_call: TRBJ1-4
cdr3_nt: TGTGCCAGCACCCCAGGGGGCGAAAAACTGTTTTTT
cdr3_aa: CASTPGGEKLFF

d_call: NA
clone_size: NA
v_call: TRBV30
j_call: TRBJ2-2
cdr3_nt: TGTGCCTGGAGCCCGTATCGTGCCGGGGAGCTGTTTTTT
cdr3_aa: CAWSPYRAGELFF

d_call: NA
clone_size: NA
v_call: TRBV7-2
j_call: TRBJ1-5
cdr3_nt: TGTGCCAGCAGCTCGTCCGGGGCGCGGGGTCAGCCCCAGCATTTT
cdr3_aa: CASSSSGARGQPQHF

d_call: NA
clone_size: NA
v_call: TRBV5-6
j_call: TRBJ2-3
cdr3_nt: TGTGCCAGCAAGGGACCCGCAGATACGCAGTATTTT
cdr3_aa: CASKGPADTQYF

d_call: TRBD1
clone_size: NA
v_call: TRBV19
j_call: TRBJ1-1
cdr3_nt: TGTGCCAGTAGTGCGCTACAGGGGGCCCTAGTCTTGAACACTGAAGCTTTCTTT
cdr3_aa: CASSALQGALVLNTEAFF

d_call: NA
clone_size: NA
v_call: TRBV7-3
j_call: TRBJ2-1
cdr3_nt: TGTGCCAGCAGCTTAGTGGATTCATCCTACAATGAGCAGTTCTTC
cdr3_aa: CASSLVDSSYNEQFF

d_call: TRBD1
clone_size: NA
v_call: TRBV6-5
j_call: TRBJ1-6
cdr3_nt: TGTGCCAGCAGGCGTACCCGACAGGGCGATTCACCCCTCCACTTT
cdr3_aa: CASRRTRQGDSPLHF

d_call: NA
clone_size: once
v_call: TRBV7-2
j_call: TRBJ2-7
cdr3_nt: TGTGCCAGCAGCTTAGATAGCGGCACTTACGAGCAGTACTTC
cdr3_aa: CASSLDSGTYEQYF

d_call: NA
clone_size: NA
v_call: TRBV14
j_call: TRBJ1-2
cdr3_nt: TGTGCCAGCAGCCCTGGGACCTCCCTGGGGGGCTACACCTTC
cdr3_aa: CASSPGTSLGGYTF

d_call: NA
clone_size: once
v_call: TRBV7-6
j_call: TRBJ2-5
cdr3_nt: TGTGCCAGCAGCCAAGAGCTGGAACAAGAGACCCAGTACTTC
cdr3_aa: CASSQELEQETQYF

d_call: NA
clone_size: NA
v_call: TRBV4-1
j_call: TRBJ1-5
cdr3_nt: TGCGCCAGCAGCCTCCCCTCAGGGCCCCAGCATTTT
cdr3_aa: CASSLPSGPQHF

d_call: NA
clone_size: NA
v_call: TRBV19
j_call: TRBJ2-7
cdr3_nt: TGTGCCAGTACCGAGGGTGGATACTACGAGCAGTACTTC
cdr3_aa: CASTEGGYYEQYF

d_call: TRBD2
clone_size: NA
v_call: TRBV11-2
j_call: TRBJ2-1
cdr3_nt: TGTGCCAGCAGCCCTATTGCGGGAGGGTACAATGAGCAGTTCTTC
cdr3_aa: CASSPIAGGYNEQFF

d_call: NA
clone_size: NA
v_call: TRBV7-9
j_call: TRBJ2-3
cdr3_nt: TGTGCCAGCCACGGGTTAGCGACTATAGATACGCAGTATTTT
cdr3_aa: CASHGLATIDTQYF